The 20 T cell receptor beta chains listed next were all sequenced from one sample in a study of T-cell memory formation after mild COVID-19. MiXCR, run by TCRdb on the 5' RACE reads, gives a single entry per CDR3 protein. The table includes about 110,000 distinct CDR3 sequences, more than 15% detected once. The sequenced material came from PBMCs or a T cell subset sorted from them (not recorded which). These receptor sequences come from an adult woman who had mild COVID-19 (a few samples of this study predate the infection). Cell type and time point are not known.

The CDR3 region has the DNA TGTGCCAGCAGTTTATCAGGGGATGGCTACACCTTC. Its translation is CASSLSGDGYTF. V and J are TRBV12-3 or TRBV12-4 and TRBJ1-2; D possibly corresponds to TRBD1 (6 bases). The V and J ends lost 2 bases and 6 bases respectively, with 7 bases between them. The CDR3 loop spans 12 amino acids.

This chain links TRBV4-3 with TRBJ2-1, with D possibly matching TRBD2 (6 bases). The CDR3 is 14 amino acids. Per germline, CDR1 LGHNA and CDR2 YSLEER. Trimming shortened V by 3 bases and J by 5 bases, and 11 bases separated the two germline ends. The DNA of the CDR3 is TGCGCCAGCAGCCAGGTGACGGGGGACAATGAGCAGTTCTTC. Its protein product is CASSQVTGDNEQFF.

This sequence joins TRBV24-1 and TRBJ2-3, with D tentatively TRBD1 (6 bases). This CDR3 is 18 amino acids long. Germline CDR1 is KGHDR and CDR2 is SFDVKD. The V and J ends lost 4 bases and 6 bases respectively, with 25 bases between them. CDR3 DNA sequence: TGTGCCACCAGTGACCCGCGGCTAGAACGAGGACAGCCGGATACGCAGTATTTT. It codes for CATSDPRLERGQPDTQYF.

In its sample, this clonotype was seen a few times. V gene TRBV5-6 combines with J gene TRBJ1-2; TRBD1 aligns across 7 bases. The CDR3 has 13 amino acids. J lost 2 bases, V lost 4 bases, and 2 bases had no gene match. Germline V gives CDR1 SGHDT, CDR2 YYEEEE. CDR3 DNA: TGTGCCAGCAGCCAGGGACAGAACTATGGCTACACCTTC. Its translation: CASSQGQNYGYTF.

This clonotype was observed a few times. The J gene is TRBJ2-7, the V gene TRBV20-1; TRBD1 is a possible D gene (6 bases). This CDR3 has 12 amino acids. V was clipped by 6 bases and J by 3 bases, with 12 bases between them. Germline CDR1 and CDR2: DFQATT and SNEGSKA (reference sequence). This CDR3 is CSAPQGLYEQYF. CDR3 sequence (DNA): TGCAGTGCGCCACAGGGCCTCTACGAGCAGTACTTC.

As to this clonotype: The junction shows a germline mismatch at one end, possibly a read error. This sequence joins TRBV19 and TRBJ2-7; TRBD2 aligns across 10 bases. The germline gives CDR1 LNHDA, CDR2 SQIVND (reference sequence). The CDR3 consists of 14 residues. CDR3 protein: CATGLAGVSYEQYF. The CDR3 bases are TGCGCGACGGGGCTAGCGGGAGTCTCCTACGAGCAGTACTTC.

This clonotype was counted between two and nine times. V gene TRBV4-1 combines with J gene TRBJ2-1; maybe TRBD1 (6 bases). Germline-derived CDR1 and CDR2 are MGHRA and YSYEKL. The CDR3 sequence is 15 residues long. Trimming stripped 2 bases from V and 2 bases from J, with 10 bases between. The CDR3 reads CASSQHRVTYNEQFF. CDR3 nucleotides: TGCGCCAGCAGCCAACACAGGGTTACCTACAATGAGCAGTTCTTC.

This clonotype came up a few times. This chain joins TRBV6-6 and TRBJ2-7; D unresolved. Germline V gene sequence: CDR1 MNHNY, CDR2 SVGAGI (reference sequence). V was shortened by 4 bases and J by 2 bases, with 9 bases between the two germline ends. This CDR3 is 13 amino acids long. CDR3 DNA: TGTGCCAGCAGTTTCTCGGCGGCCTACGAGCAGTACTTC. This translates into CASSFSAAYEQYF.

This clonotype was detected a few times. The chain is built from TRBV20-1 and TRBJ1-5, with a tentative D call TRBD1 (6 bases). The CDR3 covers 18 residues. CDR1 is DFQATT, CDR2 SNEGSKA, per germline (reference sequence). Deletions cut 1 base from V and 0 bases from J, with 19 bases between. CDR3 protein: CSARVEGVPSYSNQPQHF. DNA of the CDR3: TGCAGTGCTAGAGTGGAGGGGGTCCCTTCTTATAGCAATCAGCCCCAGCATTTT.

This clonotype was observed a handful of times. The chain recombines TRBV7-6 with TRBJ1-6, with 8 bases matching TRBD1. From germline, CDR1 is SGHVS and CDR2 FNYEAQ. This CDR3 has 14 residues. V lost 4 bases to trimming and J lost 7 bases; unmatched junction nucleotides: 3. CDR3 sequence reads: CASSWAGGNSPLHF. In nucleotides, the CDR3 is TGTGCCAGCAGCTGGGCAGGGGGCAATTCACCCCTCCACTTT.

The rearrangement uses TRBV19 and TRBJ1-5; no firm D call. The ends were cut back, 10 bases at V and 5 bases at J, with 6 bases in the middle. Germline-derived CDR1 and CDR2 are LNHDA and SQIVND (reference sequence). The CDR3 consists of 10 residues. CDR3 DNA sequence: TGTGCCATCGGAGATCAGCCCCAGCATTTT. Translated, it gives CAIGDQPQHF.

This clonotype was counted only a few times. V is TRBV4-1 and J is TRBJ2-4, with unresolved D. The germline V gene has CDR1 MGHRA and CDR2 YSYEKL. CDR3 size: 14 residues. The V and J ends lost 1 base and 14 bases respectively, with 18 bases between them. The CDR3 protein is CASSQVASTAPEYF. For the CDR3, the DNA is TGCGCCAGCAGCCAAGTTGCCAGCACAGCCCCCGAGTACTTC.

Sample share makes this clonotype medium-sized. The J gene is TRBJ2-7, the V gene TRBV2; the match to TRBD2 covers 7 bases. Trimming at V came to 8 bases and at J to 3 bases, leaving 7 bases not matched to a gene. The germline V gene has CDR1 SNHLY and CDR2 FYNNEI. The CDR3 extends over 13 amino acids. Here the CDR3 reads CASLLASGYEQYF. DNA for the CDR3: TGTGCCAGCCTGTTGGCTAGCGGCTACGAGCAGTACTTC.

The chain employs TRBV6-2 or TRBV6-3 and TRBJ1-5, with D hard to call. There are 14 residues in the CDR3. CDR1 is MNHEY and CDR2 is SVGEGT in the germline V gene. V shed 6 bases and J shed 5 bases, with 14 bases lying between them. The CDR3 DNA follows: TGTGCCAGCAGCCCGGGAGTGCCTGATCAGCCCCAGCATTTT. Amino acids: CASSPGVPDQPQHF.

This chain joins TRBV29-1 and TRBJ1-2; TRBD1 matches at 10 bases. The J segment lost 4 bases and the V segment lost 2 bases, leaving 4 bases of the junction unmatched. Germline CDR1 SQVTM, CDR2 ANQGSEA. The CDR3 totals 14 residues. DNA of the CDR3: TGCAGCGTTGAACCGGGACAGGGGCTCTATGGCTACACCTTC. As protein: CSVEPGQGLYGYTF.

The table lists this clonotype with a few counts. The genes are TRBV6-5 and TRBJ2-1; D is perhaps TRBD1 (5 bases). The length of the CDR3 is 15 residues. V was shortened by 2 bases and J by 1 base, with 9 bases between the two germline ends. CDR1 MNHEY and CDR2 SVGAGI come from the germline V gene. CDR3 sequence: CASSYGAGSYNEQFF. CDR3 coding DNA: TGTGCCAGCAGTTACGGAGCAGGGTCCTACAATGAGCAGTTCTTC.

The chain combines TRBV2 with TRBJ1-1, with a tentative D call TRBD1 (5 bases). V was pared by 2 bases and J by 0 bases, with 19 bases between. Germline V CDR1 and CDR2: SNHLY, FYNNEI. CDR3 length: 18 amino acids. This CDR3 is CASSETQGRLLVNTEAFF. The DNA of the CDR3 is TGTGCCAGCAGTGAAACTCAGGGCAGGTTGCTCGTGAACACTGAAGCTTTCTTT.

This clonotype was counted only a few times. The chain employs TRBV5-5 and TRBJ2-1, with 9 bases matching TRBD2. Trimming at V came to 2 bases and at J to 8 bases, leaving 11 bases not matched to a gene. Per the germline V gene, CDR1 is SGHKS and CDR2 is YYEKEE (reference sequence). The CDR3 length is 16 residues. The CDR3 nucleotides are TGTGCCAGCAGCTTCCCCGGGGGAGCGGGAGGCGATGAGCAGTTCTTC. Its translation is CASSFPGGAGGDEQFF.

This rearrangement joins TRBV7-7 to TRBJ2-2; D is possibly TRBD1 or TRBD2 (5 bases each). The CDR3 has 16 amino acids. V gave up 5 bases and J gave up 4 bases, with 17 bases separating them. Germline V lookup: CDR1 SSHAT, CDR2 FNYEAQ (reference sequence). In DNA form, the CDR3 reads TGTGCCAGCAGCACCCCCGAGGGGCAGGCCACCGGGGAGCTGTTTTTT. Amino acids: CASSTPEGQATGELFF. Full variable domain (remainder filled in from reference TRBV7-7 and TRBJ2-2): GAGVSQSPRYKVTKRGQDVTLRCDPISSHATLYWYQQALGQGPEFLTYFNYEAQPDKSGLPSDRFSAERPEGSISTLTIQRTEQRDSAMYRCASSTPEGQATGELFFGEGSRLTVL.

The V gene is TRBV7-9, the J gene TRBJ2-7; perhaps TRBD2 as D (5 bases). V was cut by 0 bases and J by 6 bases, with 9 bases left in between. This CDR3 has 13 residues. Germline V gives CDR1 SEHNR, CDR2 FQNEAQ (reference sequence). This chain's CDR3 is CASSLAGNPEQYF. The CDR3 DNA reads TGTGCCAGCAGCTTAGCCGGGAATCCCGAGCAGTACTTC.